This passage covers 2 T cell receptor beta chains from one sample sequenced in a study of siplizumab effects on memory and regulatory T cells. Some clones are missing from TCRdb's copy, which holds only in-frame ones; the method was immunoSEQ multiplex PCR. The table lists roughly 100,000 clones, just over 90% of them singletons. Sequencing was performed on CD4+ T cells sorted from blood. Receptor source: a human donor in good health.

The chain joins TRBV29-1 to TRBJ1-2, with D unresolved. The V end lost 6 bases, the J end lost 6 bases, and 5 bases lay between the germline ends. CDR1 and CDR2 from the germline V gene are SQVTM and ANQGSEA. The CDR3 has 9 amino acids. CDR3 sequence (DNA): TGCAGCGTCGACCATGGCTACACCTTC. This gives the protein CSVDHGYTF.

V gene TRBV5-4 combines with J gene TRBJ1-2, with 7 bases identical to TRBD1. The CDR3 has 19 residues. The V gene's germline CDR1 is SGHNT and CDR2 YYREEE (reference sequence). Trimming at V came to 4 bases and at J to 5 bases, leaving 23 bases not matched to a gene. This CDR3 is CASSRAGRDSRGLGYGYTF. CDR3 bases: TGTGCCAGCAGCAGAGCTGGCCGGGACAGCCGGGGTCTGGGTTATGGCTACACCTTC.